This T cell receptor beta chain comes out of a study of CD8+ T cells in alopecia areata. Study outcomes and limitations: Between patients, shared TCR sequences were less clear than in mice. This was possibly due in part to HLA diversity in the patient population.

The CDR3 runs 16 residues. In germline, CDR1 is SEHNR, CDR2 FQNEAQ (reference sequence). V shed 5 bases, J shed 5 bases, and the junction held 7 bases outside the gene matches. Extracted from the samples, RNA was reverse transcribed into cDNA to serve as the sequencing template. Libraries were prepared by immunoSEQ multiplex PCR; TCRdb keeps only in-frame clonotypes and omits some of them. The sample lists approximately 29,000 clones, about 80% occurring once. A remark on this clone: Antigen unknown.

Sequences were obtained from NKG2D-low CD8+ T cells sorted from blood. The gene calls are TRBV7-9 and TRBJ2-1; 12 nucleotides match TRBD2. This receptor was identified in a human donor with alopecia areata. Here the CDR3 DNA reads TGTGCCAGCAGCCATGGGACTAGCGGGTACCACAATGAGCAGTTCTTC. Protein sequence: CASSHGTSGYHNEQFF.